This T cell receptor (beta chain) was captured by sequencing in a study of OX40 agonist ivuxolimab in advanced cancers. Study-wide background: Partial responses were recorded for three patients, including one with hepatocellular carcinoma and two with cutaneous melanoma.

Sequencing used immunoSEQ multiplex PCR; TCRdb keeps in-frame clones, though not all of them. The sample holds 81,000 or so clones, 70% to 90% seen once. Note on this clone: Its antigen is undetermined.

Blood draws occurred at baseline, cycle 4 day 1, and cycle 7 day 1. General study points: At doses 0.1 to 3.0 mg/kg, CD4+ and CD8+ clones expanded.

The trim removed 3 bases at V and 4 bases at J, leaving 10 bases unmatched. This CDR3 comprises 16 residues. The germline CDR1 and CDR2 sequences are KGHSH and LQKENI. The starting material was CD4+ or CD8+ T cells sorted from blood, obtained in a trial of the OX40 agonist ivuxolimab. The origin of this receptor is an adult with an advanced solid tumor such as melanoma, head and neck, liver or kidney cancer. The rearrangement uses TRBV18 and TRBJ1-1; 8 positions match TRBD1. CDR3 loop: CASSPLDRGYRTEAFF. The CDR3 DNA follows: TGTGCCAGCTCACCTCTCGACAGGGGATACCGCACTGAAGCTTTCTTT.